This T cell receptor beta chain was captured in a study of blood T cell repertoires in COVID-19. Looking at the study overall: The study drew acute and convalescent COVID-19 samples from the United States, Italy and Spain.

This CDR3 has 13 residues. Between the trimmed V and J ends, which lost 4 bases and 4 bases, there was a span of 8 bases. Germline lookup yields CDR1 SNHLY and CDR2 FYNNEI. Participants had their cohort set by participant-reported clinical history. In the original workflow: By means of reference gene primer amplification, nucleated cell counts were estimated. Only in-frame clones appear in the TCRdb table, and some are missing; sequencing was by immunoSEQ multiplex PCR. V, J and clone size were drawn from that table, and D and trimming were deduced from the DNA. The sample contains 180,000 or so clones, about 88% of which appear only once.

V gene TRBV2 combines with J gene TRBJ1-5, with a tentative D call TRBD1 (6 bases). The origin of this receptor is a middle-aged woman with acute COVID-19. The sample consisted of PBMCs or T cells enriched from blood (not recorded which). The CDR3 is CASSGTGNQPQHF. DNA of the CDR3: TGTGCCAGCAGTGGTACAGGGAATCAGCCCCAGCATTTT.